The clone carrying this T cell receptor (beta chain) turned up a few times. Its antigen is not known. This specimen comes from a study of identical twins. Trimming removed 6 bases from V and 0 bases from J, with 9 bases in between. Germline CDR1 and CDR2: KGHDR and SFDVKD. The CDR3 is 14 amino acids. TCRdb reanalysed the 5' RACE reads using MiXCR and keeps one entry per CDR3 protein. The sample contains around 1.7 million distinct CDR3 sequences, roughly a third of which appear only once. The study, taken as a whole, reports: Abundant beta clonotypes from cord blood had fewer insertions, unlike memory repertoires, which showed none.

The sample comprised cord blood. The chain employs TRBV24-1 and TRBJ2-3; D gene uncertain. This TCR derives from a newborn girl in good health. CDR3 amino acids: CATSTTGSTDTQYF. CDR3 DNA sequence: TGTGCCACCAGTACCACGGGCAGCACAGATACGCAGTATTTT.